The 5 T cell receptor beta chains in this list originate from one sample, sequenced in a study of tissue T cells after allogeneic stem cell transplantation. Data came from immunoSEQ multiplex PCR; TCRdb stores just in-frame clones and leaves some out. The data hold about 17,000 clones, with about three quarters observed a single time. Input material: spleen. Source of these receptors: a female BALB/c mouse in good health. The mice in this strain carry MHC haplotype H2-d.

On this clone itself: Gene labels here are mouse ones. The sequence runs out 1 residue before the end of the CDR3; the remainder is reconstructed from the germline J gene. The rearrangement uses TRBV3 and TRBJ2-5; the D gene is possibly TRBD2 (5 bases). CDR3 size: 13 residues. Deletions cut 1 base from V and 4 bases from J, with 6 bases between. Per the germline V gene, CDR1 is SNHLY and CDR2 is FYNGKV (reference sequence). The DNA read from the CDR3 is TGTGCCAGCAGCTTAGGCTGGGAAGACACCCAGTAC. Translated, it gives CASSLGWEDTQY. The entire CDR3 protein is CASSLGWEDTQYF.

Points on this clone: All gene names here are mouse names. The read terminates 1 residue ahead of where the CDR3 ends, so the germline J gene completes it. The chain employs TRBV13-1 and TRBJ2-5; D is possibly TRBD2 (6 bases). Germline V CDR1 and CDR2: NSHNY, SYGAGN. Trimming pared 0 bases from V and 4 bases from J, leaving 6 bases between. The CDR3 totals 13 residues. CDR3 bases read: TGTGCCAGCAGTGATGCTGGGGAAGACACCCAGTAC. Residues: CASSDAGEDTQY. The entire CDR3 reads CASSDAGEDTQYF.

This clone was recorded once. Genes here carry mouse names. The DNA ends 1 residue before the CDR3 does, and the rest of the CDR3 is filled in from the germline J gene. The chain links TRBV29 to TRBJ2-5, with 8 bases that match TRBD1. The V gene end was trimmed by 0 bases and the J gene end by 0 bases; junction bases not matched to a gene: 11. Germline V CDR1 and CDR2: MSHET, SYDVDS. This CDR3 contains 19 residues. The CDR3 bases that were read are TGTGCTAGCAGTTTATCGCAGGACAGGGAGTACTTTAACCAAGACACCCAGTAC. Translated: CASSLSQDREYFNQDTQY. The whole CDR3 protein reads CASSLSQDREYFNQDTQYF.

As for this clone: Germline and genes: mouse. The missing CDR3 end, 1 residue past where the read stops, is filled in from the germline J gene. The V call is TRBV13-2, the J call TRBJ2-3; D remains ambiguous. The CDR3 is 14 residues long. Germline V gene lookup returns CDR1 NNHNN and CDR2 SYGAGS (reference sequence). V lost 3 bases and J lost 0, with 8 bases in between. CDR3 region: CASGVKSSAETLYF. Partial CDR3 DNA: TGTGCCAGCGGTGTCAAATCTAGTGCAGAAACGCTGTAT.

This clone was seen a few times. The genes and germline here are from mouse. The CDR3 bases that were read are TGCACCTGCAGTGCAGGGACTGGGGGAAATGAACAGTAC. As protein: CTCSAGTGGNEQY. In full, the CDR3 is CTCSAGTGGNEQYF. This chain joins TRBV1 and TRBJ2-7; TRBD2 matches at 10 bases. Read coverage stops 1 residue before the CDR3 terminus; the germline J gene supplies the remainder. The trim removed 1 base at V and 5 bases at J, leaving 2 bases unmatched. The germline CDR1 and CDR2 sequences are NSQYPW and LRSPGD (reference sequence). The CDR3 has 14 residues. Complete variable domain (other parts from reference TRBV1 and TRBJ2-7): VTLLEQNPRWRLVPRGQAVNLRCILKNSQYPWMSWYQQDLQKQLQWLFTLRSPGDKEVKSLPGADYLATRVTDTELRLQVANMSQGRTLYCTCSAGTGGNEQYFGPGTRLTVL.